Presented here are 19 T cell receptor beta chains from one specimen sequenced in a study of cytomegalovirus exposure and HLA in healthy donors. Produced via immunoSEQ multiplex PCR; TCRdb's table is partial and in-frame only. Of approximately 210,000 clones listed, about 83% are singletons. Input material: PBMCs. The receptors originated from a woman aged 18-29 years in good health and CMV-seronegative.

The chain has TRBV7-2 and TRBJ1-2, with D unresolved. The CDR3 has 14 amino acids. V was pared by 4 bases and J by 3 bases, with 12 bases between. Germline V lookup: CDR1 SGHTA, CDR2 FQGNSA. CDR3 in DNA: TGTGCCAGCAGCTCAGCAGGTAGCGACTATGGCTACACCTTC. Its protein product is CASSSAGSDYGYTF.

This chain connects TRBV7-9 to TRBJ2-3, with 10 bases fitting TRBD2. The ends lost 5 bases at V and 4 bases at J; junction bases unmatched: 12. The germline gives CDR1 SEHNR, CDR2 FQNEAQ (reference sequence). This CDR3 has 17 amino acids. The CDR3 protein is CASSPSTSGTLSDTQYF. The DNA of the CDR3 is TGTGCCAGCAGCCCCAGTACTAGCGGGACCCTCTCAGATACGCAGTATTTT.

J is TRBJ2-1 and V is TRBV6-4, with 11 bases aligning to TRBD2. V shed 6 bases, J shed 7 bases, and the junction held 5 bases outside the gene matches. The CDR3 totals 14 residues. Germline CDR1 is MRHNA and CDR2 is SNTAGT. In DNA, the CDR3 is TGTGCCAGCAGACTAGCGGGAGTCTGGAATGAGCAGTTCTTC. Translated, it gives CASRLAGVWNEQFF.

This clone was detected only once. V usage is TRBV5-6 and J usage is TRBJ2-6; D is ambiguous. Deletions cut 5 bases from V and 2 bases from J, with 5 bases between. CDR1 and CDR2 from the germline V gene are SGHDT and YYEEEE. The length of the CDR3 is 13 residues. CDR3 nucleotide sequence: TGTGCCAGCAGAGCCGCTGGGGCCAACGTCCTGACTTTC. Amino acid sequence: CASRAAGANVLTF.

The rearrangement uses TRBV7-9 and TRBJ1-2, with D unclear. Deletions cut 4 bases from V and 8 bases from J, with 14 bases between. The CDR3 extends over 13 amino acids. CDR1 is SEHNR, CDR2 FQNEAQ, per germline (reference sequence). The chain's CDR3 is CASSSNGGSGYTF. In DNA, the CDR3 is TGTGCCAGCAGCTCAAACGGAGGGAGCGGCTACACCTTC.

The V and J genes are TRBV7-2 and TRBJ2-7, with D perhaps matching TRBD2 (6 bases). With 8 bases removed from V and 7 bases from J, the gap between germline ends came to 21 bases. Germline V gives CDR1 SGHTA, CDR2 FQGNSA. The length of the CDR3 is 14 residues. The DNA for the CDR3 is TGTGCCAGCGGGAGCGGGTCTGGGGTGGGGGAGCAGTACTTC. It codes for CASGSGSGVGEQYF.

Details on this clone: Additional DNA sequences in this sample encode the identical CDR3. This sequence joins TRBV29-1 and TRBJ2-3; 7 positions match TRBD1. From germline, CDR1 is SQVTM and CDR2 ANQGSEA. The CDR3 contains 11 residues. V gave up 7 bases and J gave up 3 bases; unmatched junction bases: 1. The chain's CDR3 is CSGGQTDTQYF. The DNA for the CDR3 is TGCAGCGGGGGACAGACAGATACGCAGTATTTT.

J is TRBJ2-7 and V is TRBV15; TRBD1 might be the D (6 bases). V gave up 5 bases and J gave up 1 base, with 12 bases separating them. CDR3 size: 14 residues. Germline CDR1 reads LNHNV; CDR2 reads YYDKDF (reference sequence). The CDR3 DNA sequence: TGTGCCACCAGCCGGGACACCCTTTCCTACGAGCAGTACTTC. Translated, it gives CATSRDTLSYEQYF.

The rearrangement joins TRBV2 to TRBJ2-7; D not resolved. Germline loops: CDR1 SNHLY, CDR2 FYNNEI. The CDR3 contains 13 residues. V was clipped by 3 bases and J by 6 bases, with 12 bases between them. As DNA, the CDR3 is TGTGCCAGCAGTGAGGTCAGGCACGCCGAGCAGTACTTC. It encodes CASSEVRHAEQYF.

This clone was counted between two and nine times. V and J are TRBV5-1 and TRBJ1-1; weak D call: TRBD1 (6 bases). V dropped 3 bases and J dropped 6 bases, with 18 bases sitting between them. CDR3 size: 15 residues. The germline V gene encodes CDR1 SGHRS and CDR2 YFSETQ. The CDR3 nucleotides read TGCGCCAGCAGCTCGGGTCTACAGGGTAAGGCTGAAGCTTTCTTT. Translating it yields CASSSGLQGKAEAFF.

The chain joins TRBV29-1 to TRBJ1-2; the match to TRBD1 covers 8 bases. Germline trimming cut 4 bases from V and 6 bases from J; bases unmatched to any gene: 13. Per the germline V gene, CDR1 is SQVTM and CDR2 is ANQGSEA. The CDR3 totals 15 residues. The CDR3 spells CSVGGQAGVYDGYTF. The CDR3 DNA sequence: TGCAGCGTTGGGGGACAGGCCGGGGTATATGATGGCTACACCTTC. The full variable domain, with the rest looked up from reference TRBV29-1 and TRBJ1-2, is SAVISQKPSRDICQRGTSLTIQCQVDSQVTMMFWYRQQPGQSLTLIATANQGSEATYESGFVIDKFPISRPNLTFSTLTVSNMSPEDSSIYLCSVGGQAGVYDGYTFGSGTRLTVV.

The V call is TRBV9, the J call TRBJ2-7; 8 nucleotides line up with TRBD1. The CDR3 sequence is 14 residues long. Germline trimming cut 0 bases from V and 3 bases from J; bases unmatched to any gene: 2. Germline-derived CDR1 and CDR2 are SGDLS and YYNGEE. The CDR3 nucleotides read TGTGCCAGCAGCGTAGGGACAGGGAACTACGAGCAGTACTTC. Protein sequence: CASSVGTGNYEQYF.

The CDR3 nucleotides are TGTGCCAGCAGCCTCTTAGCGGGACCAGGAAACAATGAGCAGTTCTTC. This sequence encodes CASSLLAGPGNNEQFF. V is TRBV4-2 and J is TRBJ2-1, with 8 bases identical to TRBD2. The CDR3 consists of 16 residues. Per germline, CDR1 LGHNA and CDR2 YNFKEQ. The junction had 10 bases not matched to a gene; V was cut back by 4 bases and J by 5 bases.

J is TRBJ1-1 and V is TRBV19; D perhaps matches TRBD1 (6 bases). CDR3 size: 14 residues. Deletions cut 0 bases from V and 4 bases from J, with 9 bases between. Germline CDR1 is LNHDA and CDR2 is SQIVND (reference sequence). The CDR3 sequence is CASSIERGITEAFF. The CDR3 nucleotides read TGTGCCAGTAGTATAGAAAGGGGGATCACTGAAGCTTTCTTT.

This clone appeared once. The V gene is TRBV30, the J gene TRBJ1-2, with D uncertain. CDR3 length equals 14 residues. V shed 4 bases and J shed 3 bases, with 15 bases lying between them. Germline assignment: CDR1 GTSNPN and CDR2 SVGIG (reference sequence). The CDR3 nucleotides read TGTGCCTGGAACCTTGGAGGGCTCGACTATGGCTACACCTTC. It encodes CAWNLGGLDYGYTF.

The chain employs TRBV10-3 and TRBJ2-1; TRBD1 matches at 8 bases. CDR1 ENHRY and CDR2 SYGVKD come from the germline V gene. The CDR3 runs 14 residues. J lost 5 bases, V lost 6 bases, and 6 bases had no gene match. CDR3 residues: CAISHYRGNNEQFF. The CDR3 nucleotides are TGTGCCATCAGCCACTACAGGGGGAACAATGAGCAGTTCTTC.

The chain links TRBV6-1 to TRBJ2-4; the D gene is possibly TRBD1 (6 bases). The CDR3 runs 15 residues. V was shortened by 7 bases and J by 2 bases, with 15 bases between the two germline ends. Looked up from germline, CDR1 is MNHNS and CDR2 is SASEGT. As DNA, the CDR3 is TGTGCCAGCATTCCAGGGGTAGAAACCAAAAACATTCAGTACTTC. It codes for CASIPGVETKNIQYF.

This clone was seen once. The V call is TRBV6-6, the J call TRBJ2-7, with 8 bases aligning to TRBD1. The junction had 6 bases not matched to a gene; V was cut back by 2 bases and J by 3 bases. Germline V gene lookup returns CDR1 MNHNY and CDR2 SVGAGI (reference sequence). The CDR3 extends over 15 amino acids. The CDR3 bases are TGTGCCAGCAGTTACGGACAGGGTGGACTCTACGAGCAGTACTTC. Encoded protein: CASSYGQGGLYEQYF.

The chain recombines TRBV13 with TRBJ1-6; D perhaps matches TRBD1 (5 bases). Trimming pared 5 bases from V and 9 bases from J, leaving 11 bases between. This CDR3 contains 13 residues. Germline CDR1 and CDR2: PRHDT and FYEKMQ (reference sequence). The CDR3 loop is CASSRPGFSPLHF. CDR3 coding DNA: TGTGCCAGCAGCCGCCCAGGGTTTTCACCCCTCCACTTT.